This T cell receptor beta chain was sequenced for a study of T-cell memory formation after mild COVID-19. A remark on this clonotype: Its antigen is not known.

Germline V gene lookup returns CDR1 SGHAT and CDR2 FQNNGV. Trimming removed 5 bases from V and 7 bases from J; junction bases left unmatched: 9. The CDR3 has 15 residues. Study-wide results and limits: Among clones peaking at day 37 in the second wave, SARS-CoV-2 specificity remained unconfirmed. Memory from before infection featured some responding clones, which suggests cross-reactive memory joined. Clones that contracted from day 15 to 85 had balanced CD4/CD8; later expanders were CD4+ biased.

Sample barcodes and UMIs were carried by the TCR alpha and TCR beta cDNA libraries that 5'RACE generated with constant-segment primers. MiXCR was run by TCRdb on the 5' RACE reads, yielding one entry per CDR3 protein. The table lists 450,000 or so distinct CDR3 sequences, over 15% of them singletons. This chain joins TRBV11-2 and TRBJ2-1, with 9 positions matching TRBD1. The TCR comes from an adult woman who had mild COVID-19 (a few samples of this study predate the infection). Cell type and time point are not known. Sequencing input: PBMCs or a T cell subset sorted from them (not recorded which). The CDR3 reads CASSHLTGGRNEQFF. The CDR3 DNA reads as TGTGCCAGCAGCCACCTTACAGGGGGCAGAAATGAGCAGTTCTTC.